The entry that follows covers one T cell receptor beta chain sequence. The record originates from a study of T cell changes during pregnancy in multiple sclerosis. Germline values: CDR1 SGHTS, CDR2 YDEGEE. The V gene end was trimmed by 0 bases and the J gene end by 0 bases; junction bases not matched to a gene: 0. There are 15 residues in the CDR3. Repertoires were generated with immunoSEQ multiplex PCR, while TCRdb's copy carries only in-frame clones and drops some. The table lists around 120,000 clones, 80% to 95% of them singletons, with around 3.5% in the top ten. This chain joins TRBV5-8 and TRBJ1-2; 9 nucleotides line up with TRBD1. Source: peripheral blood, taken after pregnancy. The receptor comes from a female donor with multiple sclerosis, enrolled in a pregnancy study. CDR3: CASSLGDRANYGYTF. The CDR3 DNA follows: TGTGCCAGCAGCTTGGGGGACAGGGCTAACTATGGCTACACCTTC.